This TCR beta chain is from a study of blood T cell repertoires in COVID-19 (TCRdb year 2020). At the level of the whole study: Samples from collaborators originated in the United States, Italy and Spain and spanned both the acute and convalescent phases of COVID-19. The prospective study material was composed of cDNA or gDNA derived from T cells, B-cell-depleted T cells, or PBMCs. Deeply sampled blood TCRbeta repertoires from subjects exposed to, actively infected with, or recovered from COVID-19 were included in the dataset. The repertoires were released in a freely available public database meant as a resource for research on the immune response to SARS-CoV-2. The samples were drawn from the first 160 participants of the ongoing ImmuneRACE study and from 1,254 subjects provided by 6 global collaborators. Nearly every sample came with metadata listing a de-identified subject ID, COVID-19 status, age in years and sex. Where HLA class I and class II types were available, the types were taken from metadata supplied by the sample provider, not from assay-based typing. What the work shows at the level of the full study, not this receptor alone: How much clinical and demographic metadata was included differed by source and by participant, and the metadata was provided uncurated.

From the cysteine up to the phenylalanine, the CDR3 has a length of 15 residues. Here the CDR3 DNA is all that survives: 45 bases in frame from base 1. In the germline V gene, CDR1 corresponds to MNHEY and CDR2 to SVGAGI. V lost 7 bases and J lost 3 bases, and the count of bases not matched to a germline gene is 8. TCRbeta CDR3 regions were amplified from genomic DNA using the immunoSEQ Assay, a bias-controlled multiplex PCR. Per the authors' processing: Within the assay, amplification of reference gene primers was used to estimate how many nucleated cells each sample contained. To quantify the absolute abundance of each unique TCRbeta CDR3 rearrangement, sequence reads were collapsed and filtered. Productive Simpson clonality was computed per sample as the square root of Simpson's diversity index over productive rearrangements. TCRdb's version of the immuneACCESS table is confined to in-frame rearrangements and falls short of the full clone set. An unresolved V gene accounts for under half of the shortfall where checked; the remainder is of unknown origin. V and J calls and clone size are copied from that table; D and trimming were computed from the DNA. The sample yields tens of thousands of clones; about 84% were counted once. The ten largest clones represent 20% to 30% of the sample.

Each collaborating institution followed its own protocols to collect whole blood in K2EDTA tubes. For TCRbeta analysis, collaborators shipped samples in one of three forms: frozen whole blood, isolated PBMCs, or DNA extracted from either of those sample types. A word on this clone: The target of this receptor is not known. Per-base quality was not reported, and no clone a single base away is much larger than it.

The specimen was peripheral blood. This receptor was taken from a man at least 80 years old with active or convalescent COVID-19. The chain is assembled from TRBV6-5 and TRBJ1-1; 10 middle bases align to TRBD1. This receptor has the CDR3 CASTNRDRGDTEAFF. The DNA reads TGTGCCAGCACTAATCGGGACAGGGGAGACACTGAAGCTTTCTTT.